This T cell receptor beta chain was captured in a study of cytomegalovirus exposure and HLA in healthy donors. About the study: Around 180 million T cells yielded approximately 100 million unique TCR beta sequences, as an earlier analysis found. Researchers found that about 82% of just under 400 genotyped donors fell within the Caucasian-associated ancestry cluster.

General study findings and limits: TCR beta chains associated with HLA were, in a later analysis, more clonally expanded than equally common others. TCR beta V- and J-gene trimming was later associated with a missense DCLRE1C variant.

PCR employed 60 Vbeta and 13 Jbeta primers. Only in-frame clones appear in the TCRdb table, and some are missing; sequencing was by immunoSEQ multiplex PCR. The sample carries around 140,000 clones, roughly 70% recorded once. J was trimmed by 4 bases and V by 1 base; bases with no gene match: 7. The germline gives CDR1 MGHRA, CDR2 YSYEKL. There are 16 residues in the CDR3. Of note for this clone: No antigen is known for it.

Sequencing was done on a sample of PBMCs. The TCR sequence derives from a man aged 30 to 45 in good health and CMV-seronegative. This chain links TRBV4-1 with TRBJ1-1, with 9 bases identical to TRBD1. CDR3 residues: CASSQGTGAKGTEAFF. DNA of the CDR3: TGCGCCAGCAGCCAAGGGACAGGGGCTAAAGGCACTGAAGCTTTCTTT.